This T cell receptor (beta chain) was sequenced in a study of OX40 agonist ivuxolimab in advanced cancers. The overall study: In this cohort, patients received ivuxolimab, an agonistic anti-OX40 (CD134) antibody. Every 2 weeks, ivuxolimab was infused into the patients intravenously at between 0.01 and 10 mg/kg.

Study outcomes and limitations: Mean expanded clone counts were higher in CD8+ than CD4+ T cells. The 0.1-3.0 mg/kg partial responders had among the lowest clonal expansion.

With respect to this clone: The antigen is undetermined.

Trimming left V 1 base short and J 0 bases short, with 6 bases between. CDR3 length: 15 residues. The germline gives CDR1 SGHTA, CDR2 FQGTGA. Libraries were prepared by immunoSEQ multiplex PCR; TCRdb keeps only in-frame clonotypes and omits some of them. The top ten clones hold about 32% of a sample with 15,000 to 20,000 clones, 87% of them seen once. This chain links TRBV7-3 with TRBJ2-2; D remains unclear. The sequence derives from an adult with an advanced solid tumor such as melanoma, head and neck, liver or kidney cancer. Sample: CD4+ or CD8+ T cells sorted from blood, taken in a trial of the OX40 agonist ivuxolimab. CDR3 coding DNA: TGTGCCAGCAGCTTAAATTACGCGAACACCGGGGAGCTGTTTTTT. Translated, it gives CASSLNYANTGELFF.